The 30 T cell receptor beta chains below were found in one sample sequenced in a study of T cell responses to AZD1222 COVID-19 vaccine. Profiled with immunoSEQ multiplex PCR; TCRdb holds only in-frame clones, not every one. The sample holds approximately 140,000 clones, more than 85% seen once. The sample here was peripheral blood, taken 28 days after the second AZD1222 dose. The receptors stem from an adult who received the AZD1222 COVID-19 vaccine.

Here the CDR3 DNA reads TGCGCCAGCAGCCCGGGGAGTAGTAGGGATACGCAGTATTTT. It is translated as CASSPGSSRDTQYF. The chain joins TRBV4-3 to TRBJ2-3; D is perhaps TRBD2 (5 bases). Germline V CDR1 and CDR2: LGHNA, YSLEER. With 4 bases removed from V and 6 bases from J, the gap between germline ends came to 14 bases. The CDR3 length is 14 residues.

The DNA of the CDR3 is TGTGCCAGCAGTTCTACAGGCCTAAGCAATCAGCCCCAGCATTTT. This translates into CASSSTGLSNQPQHF. This chain connects TRBV27 to TRBJ1-5; D might be TRBD1 (5 bases). V was trimmed by 4 bases and J by 1 base, leaving 11 bases between them. The CDR3 runs to 15 residues. Germline CDR1 reads MNHEY; CDR2 reads SMNVEV (reference sequence).

The chain has TRBV6-2 or TRBV6-3 and TRBJ1-1; perhaps TRBD1 as D (5 bases). The germline V gene has CDR1 MNHEY and CDR2 SVGEGT. This CDR3 has 14 amino acids. Trimming shortened V by 4 bases and J by 7 bases, and 16 bases separated the two germline ends. For the CDR3, the DNA is TGTGCCAGCAGTTCACCAGGGAGGGAAGTTGAAGCTTTCTTT. This codes for CASSSPGREVEAFF.

The V and J genes are TRBV28 and TRBJ1-3, with TRBD1 matching over 7 bases. CDR3 size: 14 residues. Germline-derived CDR1 and CDR2 are MDHEN and SYDVKM. After removal of 4 bases from V and 2 bases from J, the junction contained 2 bases not matched to a gene. The chain's CDR3 is CASSSTGTGNTIYF. The CDR3 nucleotides are TGTGCCAGCAGTTCGACAGGGACTGGAAACACCATATATTTT.

The chain combines TRBV11-2 with TRBJ2-3, with 8 bases lining up with TRBD1. This CDR3 region has 14 residues. Germline V CDR1 and CDR2: SGHAT, FQNNGV. After removal of 5 bases from V and 5 bases from J, the junction contained 6 bases not matched to a gene. The CDR3 DNA sequence: TGTGCCAGCAGCCCGACAGGGGCAAGAGATACGCAGTATTTT. This sequence encodes CASSPTGARDTQYF.

The V and J genes are TRBV25-1 and TRBJ2-3, with a weak D call TRBD1 (7 bases). Germline CDR1 is MGHDK and CDR2 is SYGVNS. This CDR3 comprises 16 residues. V shed 3 bases and J shed 6 bases, with 19 bases lying between them. CDR3 DNA: TGTGCCAGCAGTGAGGGCAGGGGGGTCTACTCCGATACGCAGTATTTT. Translating gives CASSEGRGVYSDTQYF.

This sequence joins TRBV5-8 and TRBJ2-2; 10 nucleotides match TRBD1. The V and J ends lost 5 bases and 6 bases, in that order; junction bases with no gene match: 7. The CDR3 has 15 amino acids. Germline V gene sequence: CDR1 SGHTS, CDR2 YDEGEE. The DNA of the CDR3 is TGTGCCAGCAGTCGCGACAGGGGGCGCGCCGGGGAGCTGTTTTTT. Its translation is CASSRDRGRAGELFF.

The chain couples TRBV28 to TRBJ2-7; D not resolved. The CDR3 contains 12 residues. Germline values: CDR1 MDHEN, CDR2 SYDVKM. Trimming stripped 3 bases from V and 7 bases from J, with 10 bases between. The CDR3 sequence: CASSLSHQEQYF. The CDR3 nucleotides are TGTGCCAGCAGTTTGAGCCATCAGGAGCAGTACTTC.

V is TRBV6-2 or TRBV6-3 and J is TRBJ2-7; 9 positions agree with TRBD1. With V trimmed by 6 bases and J by 0 bases, 3 bases remained unmatched. Germline lookup yields CDR1 MNHEY and CDR2 SVGEGT. The length of the CDR3 is 14 residues. In nucleotides, the CDR3 is TGTGCCAGCAGCTGGGACAGGGTCTCCTACGAGCAGTACTTC. This gives the protein CASSWDRVSYEQYF.

The chain carries TRBV7-2 and TRBJ2-7, with D hard to call. With 3 bases removed from V and 3 bases from J, the gap between germline ends came to 12 bases. The germline gives CDR1 SGHTA, CDR2 FQGNSA. The CDR3 consists of 14 residues. The CDR3 here is CASSFVGQHYEQYF. The CDR3, as DNA: TGTGCCAGCAGCTTTGTAGGCCAGCACTACGAGCAGTACTTC.

In DNA form, the CDR3 reads TGTGCCAGCAGCCCCATCCGGACTAGCACCGGGGAGCTGTTTTTT. Translated, it gives CASSPIRTSTGELFF. The chain joins TRBV7-2 to TRBJ2-2; 7 bases line up with TRBD2. The V segment lost 5 bases and the J segment 4 bases; nucleotides outside the gene matches: 7. The CDR3 loop spans 15 amino acids. Per the germline V gene, CDR1 is SGHTA and CDR2 is FQGNSA.

The V call is TRBV28, the J call TRBJ1-5; D is unresolved. This CDR3 is 13 amino acids long. Germline values: CDR1 MDHEN, CDR2 SYDVKM. The V and J ends lost 5 bases and 9 bases respectively, with 14 bases between them. CDR3 region: CASSRSHVPPQHF. The CDR3 coding sequence is TGTGCCAGCAGTCGGAGTCACGTCCCGCCCCAGCATTTT.

The rearrangement joins TRBV19 to TRBJ1-5; possibly TRBD1 for D (5 bases). Trimming took off 2 bases at V and 8 bases at J, with 16 bases between the two ends. Per the germline V gene, CDR1 is LNHDA and CDR2 is SQIVND (reference sequence). This CDR3 has 15 amino acids. The CDR3 DNA follows: TGTGCCAGTAGTATACCCCGGGGCACCTGGGAGCCCCAGCATTTT. Translation gives CASSIPRGTWEPQHF.

The rearrangement uses TRBV5-1 and TRBJ2-3, with D hard to call. The CDR3 covers 15 residues. From germline, CDR1 is SGHRS and CDR2 YFSETQ. V was trimmed by 0 bases and J by 2 bases, leaving 10 bases between them. CDR3 region: CASSLAGVNTDTQYF. The CDR3 DNA sequence: TGCGCCAGCAGCTTGGCCGGTGTAAACACAGATACGCAGTATTTT.

The V call is TRBV6-6, the J call TRBJ2-4; perhaps D is TRBD1 or TRBD2 (5 bases each). V lost 6 bases, J lost 7 bases, and 10 bases lay in between. Germline V gene lookup returns CDR1 MNHNY and CDR2 SVGAGI (reference sequence). The length of the CDR3 is 12 residues. In nucleotides, the CDR3 is TGTGCCAGCAGAACCGGGGCCAACATTCAGTACTTC. Protein: CASRTGANIQYF.

The chain combines TRBV19 with TRBJ2-7; TRBD1 agrees at 7 bases. Trimming took 0 bases from V and 2 from J; bases not matched to a gene: 7. Looked up from germline, CDR1 is LNHDA and CDR2 is SQIVND (reference sequence). The CDR3 covers 16 residues. The CDR3 loop reads CASSIDPWDSTYEQYF. Here the CDR3 DNA reads TGTGCCAGTAGTATAGACCCCTGGGACAGCACCTACGAGCAGTACTTC.

The rearrangement joins TRBV6-5 to TRBJ2-3, with D hard to call. Germline V lookup: CDR1 MNHEY, CDR2 SVGAGI. The CDR3 loop spans 14 amino acids. Trimming stripped 5 bases from V and 7 bases from J, with 16 bases between. CDR3 in amino acids: CASSLQPEGNTQYF. The CDR3 bases are TGTGCCAGCAGTCTACAGCCCGAAGGGAATACGCAGTATTTT.

The rearrangement links TRBV11-2 to TRBJ2-3, with D perhaps TRBD1 (6 bases). The V end lost 3 bases, the J end lost 2 bases, and 12 bases lay between the germline ends. Germline lookup yields CDR1 SGHAT and CDR2 FQNNGV. This CDR3 is 15 amino acids long. CDR3 DNA: TGTGCCAGCAGCTTCCAGGGGTCCCTCACAGATACGCAGTATTTT. Protein product: CASSFQGSLTDTQYF. The whole variable domain, filled in from reference TRBV11-2 and TRBJ2-3, reads EAGVAQSPRYKIIEKRQSVAFWCNPISGHATLYWYQQILGQGPKLLIQFQNNGVVDDSQLPKDRFSAERLKGVDSTLKIQPAKLEDSAVYLCASSFQGSLTDTQYFGPGTRLTVL.

V usage is TRBV4-2 and J usage is TRBJ2-6, with a weak D call TRBD1 (6 bases). This CDR3 comprises 18 residues. Trimming took 4 bases from V and 0 from J, leaving 16 bases between them. Germline CDR1 LGHNA, CDR2 YNFKEQ. The CDR3 loop reads CASSLDRDTSSGANVLTF. The CDR3 nucleotides read TGTGCCAGCAGCCTCGACCGGGACACCAGCTCTGGGGCCAACGTCCTGACTTTC.

The V and J genes are TRBV5-8 and TRBJ1-5; 7 bases are shared with TRBD1. The V gene's germline CDR1 is SGHTS and CDR2 YDEGEE. Trimming removed 4 bases from V and 0 bases from J; junction bases left unmatched: 1. This CDR3 contains 14 residues. The CDR3 loop reads CASSRDSSNQPQHF. CDR3 sequence (DNA): TGTGCCAGCAGCCGGGACAGTAGCAATCAGCCCCAGCATTTT. Full variable domain (outside the CDR3, taken from reference TRBV5-8 and TRBJ1-5): EAGVTQSPTHLIKTRGQQATLRCSPISGHTSVYWYQQALGLGLQFLLWYDEGEERNRGNFPPRFSGRQFPNYSSELNVNALELEDSALYLCASSRDSSNQPQHFGDGTRLSIL.

The V gene is TRBV4-3, the J gene TRBJ2-2; D possibly uses TRBD1 or TRBD2 (5 bases each). From germline, CDR1 is LGHNA and CDR2 YSLEER. This CDR3 is 16 amino acids long. The germline V and J ends were trimmed by 0 bases and 5 bases, with 13 bases remaining between them. The CDR3 DNA reads TGCGCCAGCAGCCAAGAAGGGGACCGTTTTACCGGGGAGCTGTTTTTT. This sequence encodes CASSQEGDRFTGELFF.

The genes are TRBV28 and TRBJ1-6; TRBD1 matches 7 bases. The germline V gene has CDR1 MDHEN and CDR2 SYDVKM. CDR3 length equals 14 residues. V dropped 4 bases and J dropped 7; count of bases not matched to a gene: 4. The CDR3 spells CASSSTGENSPLHF. CDR3 nucleotides: TGTGCCAGCAGTTCAACAGGGGAGAATTCACCCCTCCACTTT.

The V call is TRBV14, the J call TRBJ2-7; a possible D gene is TRBD2 (6 bases). The V gene lost 0 bases and the J gene lost 3 bases, with 9 bases spanning the gap. Germline lookup yields CDR1 SGHDN and CDR2 FVKESK. The CDR3 covers 14 residues. The CDR3 DNA is TGTGCCAGCAGCCAAGATAGGAGGGGCTACGAGCAGTACTTC. Translated: CASSQDRRGYEQYF.

The genes are TRBV11-3 and TRBJ2-1, with D maybe TRBD1 (6 bases). The CDR3 is made up of 15 amino acids. V lost 5 bases to trimming and J lost 6 bases, with 17 bases between them. Germline CDR1 is SGHNT and CDR2 is YENEEA. CDR3 in amino acids: CASSPKGTFGNEQFF. Written as DNA, the CDR3 is TGTGCCAGCAGCCCCAAAGGGACATTCGGCAATGAGCAGTTCTTC.

The V and J genes are TRBV19 and TRBJ2-3, with 7 bases fitting TRBD2. Trimming removed 5 bases from V and 0 bases from J; junction bases left unmatched: 5. Per the germline V gene, CDR1 is LNHDA and CDR2 is SQIVND (reference sequence). This CDR3 has 15 residues. The CDR3 nucleotides read TGTGCCAGTAGTCAAGGGGAGGGTAGCACAGATACGCAGTATTTT. Translating it yields CASSQGEGSTDTQYF.

The chain joins TRBV20-1 to TRBJ1-1, with no clear D. The CDR3 contains 11 residues. Germline values: CDR1 DFQATT, CDR2 SNEGSKA (reference sequence). The ends were cut back, 0 bases at V and 12 bases at J, with 11 bases in the middle. The CDR3 region is CSARDVTLPFF. The CDR3 region has the DNA TGCAGTGCTAGAGATGTGACTCTCCCTTTCTTT.

This rearrangement joins TRBV19 to TRBJ1-5; tentatively, D is TRBD1 (5 bases). V lost 1 base, J lost 7 bases, and 8 bases lay in between. Looked up from germline, CDR1 is LNHDA and CDR2 is SQIVND (reference sequence). CDR3 length equals 13 residues. The CDR3 protein is CASSIGRDQPQHF. CDR3 DNA: TGTGCCAGTAGTATAGGAAGGGACCAGCCCCAGCATTTT.

This chain uses TRBV7-3 with TRBJ2-5; 8 positions agree with TRBD1. Germline assignment: CDR1 SGHTA and CDR2 FQGTGA. The junction had 7 bases not matched to a gene; V was cut back by 5 bases and J by 2 bases. The CDR3 has 15 amino acids. In nucleotides, the CDR3 is TGTGCCAGCAGCGAAGGGACAGGAGAACAAGAGACCCAGTACTTC. Translating it yields CASSEGTGEQETQYF.

In this sample, this clone turned up once. The V call is TRBV6-5, the J call TRBJ2-7; 12 bases fit TRBD2. Germline CDR1 reads MNHEY; CDR2 reads SVGAGI. The CDR3 is 14 amino acids. The V segment lost 6 bases and the J segment 3 bases; nucleotides outside the gene matches: 3. The CDR3 is CASRTTSGSYEQYF. DNA of the CDR3: TGTGCCAGCAGGACGACTAGCGGGAGCTACGAGCAGTACTTC.

The gene calls are TRBV10-3 and TRBJ1-1, with D unresolved. Germline V lookup: CDR1 ENHRY, CDR2 SYGVKD. The CDR3 covers 13 residues. The V end lost 6 bases, the J end lost 4 bases, and 12 bases lay between the germline ends. Written as DNA, the CDR3 is TGTGCCATCAGCGCCCGGGAGGGCACTGAAGCTTTCTTT. Translation: CAISAREGTEAFF.